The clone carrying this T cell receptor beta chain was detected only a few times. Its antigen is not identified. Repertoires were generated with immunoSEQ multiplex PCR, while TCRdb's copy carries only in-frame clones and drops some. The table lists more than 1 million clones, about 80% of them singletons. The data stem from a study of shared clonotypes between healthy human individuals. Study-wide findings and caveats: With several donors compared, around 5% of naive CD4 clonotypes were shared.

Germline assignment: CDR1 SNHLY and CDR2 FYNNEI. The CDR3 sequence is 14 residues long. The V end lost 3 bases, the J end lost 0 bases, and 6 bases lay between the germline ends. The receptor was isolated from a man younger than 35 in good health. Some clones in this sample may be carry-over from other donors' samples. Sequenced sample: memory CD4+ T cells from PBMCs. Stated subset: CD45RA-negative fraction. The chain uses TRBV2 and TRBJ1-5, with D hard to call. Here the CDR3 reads CASSDRLSNQPQHF. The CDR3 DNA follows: TGTGCCAGCAGTGACAGACTTAGCAATCAGCCCCAGCATTTT.